The 26 T cell receptor beta chains in this list originate from one sample, sequenced in a study of blood T cell repertoires in COVID-19. Libraries were prepared by immunoSEQ multiplex PCR; TCRdb keeps only in-frame clonotypes and omits some of them. The data contain hundreds of thousands of clones, 83% of them singletons. Sequencing was carried out using PBMCs or T cells enriched from blood (not recorded which). The receptors come from a woman in her forties or fifties who had been exposed to COVID-19.

The rearrangement uses TRBV5-6 and TRBJ2-5, with 8 bases lining up with TRBD1. The CDR3 has 16 amino acids. V dropped 0 bases and J dropped 5; count of bases not matched to a gene: 9. Per the germline V gene, CDR1 is SGHDT and CDR2 is YYEEEE. The CDR3 DNA reads TGTGCCAGCAGCTTGGGGCAGGGGGCCCCTCTGGAGACCCAGTACTTC. Its protein product is CASSLGQGAPLETQYF.

The genes are TRBV6-6 and TRBJ1-2, with TRBD1 matching over 7 bases. CDR1 is MNHNY and CDR2 is SVGAGI in the germline V gene (reference sequence). J was trimmed by 5 bases and V by 6 bases; bases with no gene match: 6. This CDR3 is built from 13 residues. The CDR3 region is CASRLRQGYGYTF. DNA for the CDR3: TGTGCCAGCAGACTTAGACAGGGATATGGCTACACCTTC.

This clone was seen more than once but under ten times. The chain uses TRBV19 and TRBJ2-2; 9 bases match TRBD2. CDR1 and CDR2 (germline): LNHDA, SQIVND (reference sequence). J was trimmed by 4 bases and V by 1 base; bases with no gene match: 7. CDR3 size: 17 residues. CDR3 bases: TGTGCCAGTAGTATAGCACCGGGACTAGCAGGCACCGGGGAGCTGTTTTTT. Protein: CASSIAPGLAGTGELFF.

This chain uses TRBV28 with TRBJ1-1; 8 nucleotides line up with TRBD1. The germline gives CDR1 MDHEN, CDR2 SYDVKM. CDR3 size: 15 residues. Trimming took 6 bases from V and 1 from J; bases not matched to a gene: 7. The CDR3 region has the DNA TGTGCCAGCAGCAGACAGGGGATTGCGAACACTGAAGCTTTCTTT. It is translated as CASSRQGIANTEAFF.

V usage is TRBV2 and J usage is TRBJ1-1; 7 bases fit TRBD1. V trimming: 6 bases; J trimming: 0 bases; junction bases outside the gene matches: 4. Germline CDR1 is SNHLY and CDR2 is FYNNEI. This CDR3 has 14 amino acids. The CDR3 bases are TGTGCCAGCAGCCAGGGACAGTTGAACACTGAAGCTTTCTTT. Its translation is CASSQGQLNTEAFF.

The rearrangement joins TRBV21-1 to TRBJ2-1; the table calls TRBD2, which could not be checked here. TRBV21-1 is recorded as a pseudogene. The CDR3 has 16 amino acids. The CDR3 reads CASSGNERGHGDEQFF. The DNA for the CDR3 is TGTGCCAGCAGCGGGAATGAGCGGGGTCACGGGGATGAGCAGTTCTTC.

The chain has TRBV12-3 or TRBV12-4 and TRBJ1-2; tentative D call: TRBD1 (5 bases). This CDR3 is 12 amino acids long. V was clipped by 3 bases and J by 6 bases, with 8 bases between them. DNA of the CDR3: TGTGCCAGCAGTTTGTTGGGGCATGGCTACACCTTC. Its translation: CASSLLGHGYTF.

CDR3 amino acids: CASSIDGGFRQPQHF. The CDR3 DNA reads as TGTGCCAGTAGTATAGATGGAGGGTTCCGACAGCCCCAGCATTTT. The V call is TRBV19, the J call TRBJ1-5; D remains ambiguous. The CDR3 covers 15 residues. CDR1 and CDR2 from the germline V gene are LNHDA and SQIVND (reference sequence). V lost 0 bases to trimming and J lost 7 bases, with 13 bases between them.

CDR3: CASSYATGNYGYTF. The CDR3 bases are TGTGCCAGCAGTTACGCGACAGGGAACTATGGCTACACCTTC. V and J are TRBV6-5 and TRBJ1-2; 7 nucleotides match TRBD1. The CDR3 is 14 amino acids. The junction had 2 bases not matched to a gene; V was cut back by 2 bases and J by 2 bases. In germline, CDR1 is MNHEY, CDR2 SVGAGI.

V gene TRBV9 combines with J gene TRBJ1-1, with D unclear. V was pared by 4 bases and J by 1 base, with 8 bases between. CDR3 length: 13 amino acids. Germline CDR1 reads SGDLS; CDR2 reads YYNGEE. The CDR3 DNA is TGTGCCAGCAGCCCAGCGGGGAACACTGAAGCTTTCTTT. It specifies CASSPAGNTEAFF.

The V gene is TRBV5-4, the J gene TRBJ2-7, with D possibly TRBD1 on 6 matching bases. Between the trimmed V and J ends, which lost 4 bases and 0 bases, there was a span of 14 bases. The CDR3 sequence is 15 residues long. CDR1 and CDR2 from the germline V gene are SGHNT and YYREEE (reference sequence). The CDR3 bases are TGTGCCAGCAGCCGGACAGCCGGGGACTCCTACGAGCAGTACTTC. It codes for CASSRTAGDSYEQYF.

The V call is TRBV9, the J call TRBJ1-3; D not certain. The CDR3 is 13 amino acids. CDR1 is SGDLS and CDR2 is YYNGEE in the germline V gene. Trimming removed 3 bases at V and 1 base at J, with 5 bases between. CDR3 region: CASSGSSGNTIYF. The CDR3, as DNA: TGTGCCAGCAGCGGGAGTTCTGGAAACACCATATATTTT.

The rearrangement links TRBV19 to TRBJ2-3; 7 positions match TRBD2. Germline CDR1 and CDR2: LNHDA and SQIVND (reference sequence). The CDR3 has 13 residues. V lost 4 bases, J lost 5 bases, and 3 bases stayed unmatched. The CDR3 protein is CASSSGGGDTQYF. The CDR3, as DNA: TGTGCCAGTAGTAGCGGCGGGGGAGATACGCAGTATTTT.

The chain employs TRBV6-2 or TRBV6-3 and TRBJ2-5; 7 bases are a match to TRBD1. The CDR3 totals 16 residues. The germline V gene encodes CDR1 MNHEY and CDR2 SVGEGT. The junction had 16 bases not matched to a gene; V was cut back by 5 bases and J by 7 bases. CDR3 region: CASSRAGPQNRGTQYF. As DNA, the CDR3 is TGTGCCAGCAGTCGCGCGGGCCCGCAGAACAGGGGGACCCAGTACTTC.

The rearrangement uses TRBV5-1 and TRBJ2-7, with TRBD1 as a possible D gene (5 bases). Trimming stripped 8 bases from V and 6 bases from J, with 21 bases between. Germline V lookup: CDR1 SGHRS, CDR2 YFSETQ. This CDR3 has 14 residues. For the CDR3, the DNA is TGCGCCAGTCATAACTCAGGGTTCGGATCCGAGCAGTACTTC. Translating it yields CASHNSGFGSEQYF. Together with reference TRBV5-1 and TRBJ2-7, the CDR3 gives the full variable domain: KAGVTQTPRYLIKTRGQQVTLSCSPISGHRSVSWYQQTPGQGLQFLFEYFSETQRNKGNFPGRFSGRQFSNSRSEMNVSTLELGDSALYLCASHNSGFGSEQYFGPGTRLTVT.

The rearrangement joins TRBV7-8 to TRBJ1-3; no reliable D call. From germline, CDR1 is SGHVS and CDR2 FQNEAQ. This CDR3 contains 18 residues. V was cut by 2 bases and J by 0 bases, with 17 bases left in between. Here the CDR3 reads CASSLHHGRANSGNTIYF. DNA of the CDR3: TGTGCCAGCAGCTTACATCATGGGCGGGCCAACTCTGGAAACACCATATATTTT.

DNA of the CDR3: TGTGCCAGCAGTTTAGGCGGTCCTCAACTGTTTTTT. Its translation: CASSLGGPQLFF. The J gene is TRBJ1-4, the V gene TRBV12-3 or TRBV12-4; D not certain. This CDR3 has 12 amino acids. V was pared by 1 base and J by 12 bases, with 9 bases between.

This clone was seen more than once but under ten times. This chain uses TRBV7-8 with TRBJ1-2; TRBD1 might be the D (5 bases). The CDR3 runs 13 residues. Trimming took 0 bases from V and 6 from J, leaving 8 bases between them. CDR1 is SGHVS, CDR2 FQNEAQ, per germline. The CDR3: CASSLAGGNGYTF. Written as DNA, the CDR3 is TGTGCCAGCAGCTTAGCGGGGGGGAATGGCTACACCTTC.

The rearrangement uses TRBV27 and TRBJ2-1; weak D call: TRBD2 (7 bases). V was pared by 2 bases and J by 8 bases, with 13 bases between. Germline CDR1 is MNHEY and CDR2 is SMNVEV (reference sequence). The CDR3 consists of 14 residues. The CDR3 here is CASSLVAGADEQFF. CDR3 DNA: TGTGCCAGCAGTTTAGTTGCGGGGGCGGATGAGCAGTTCTTC.

The chain uses TRBV5-1 and TRBJ1-5, with D unclear. V shed 4 bases and J shed 9 bases, with 20 bases lying between them. The CDR3 is 15 amino acids. The V gene's germline CDR1 is SGHRS and CDR2 YFSETQ. The CDR3 sequence: CASSIIPGAESPQHF. Written as DNA, the CDR3 is TGCGCCAGCAGCATAATTCCGGGAGCTGAATCGCCCCAGCATTTT.

The genes are TRBV7-9 and TRBJ2-2, with 7 bases aligning to TRBD2. Germline assignment: CDR1 SEHNR and CDR2 FQNEAQ (reference sequence). V trimming: 3 bases; J trimming: 1 base; junction bases outside the gene matches: 8. The CDR3 extends over 17 amino acids. CDR3 amino acids: CASSFPRSGVNTGELFF. CDR3 nucleotides: TGTGCCAGCAGCTTCCCGAGGAGCGGGGTGAACACCGGGGAGCTGTTTTTT.

V is TRBV18 and J is TRBJ1-1; D may be TRBD1 (6 bases). Germline CDR1 reads KGHSH; CDR2 reads LQKENI. Trimming cost V 6 bases and J 7 bases, with 12 bases left between them. This CDR3 spans 12 amino acids. The DNA of the CDR3 is TGTGCCAGCTCGGACAGTGGGGTTGAAGCTTTCTTT. It encodes CASSDSGVEAFF.

The chain employs TRBV6-5 and TRBJ2-7, with D possibly matching TRBD2 (5 bases). The CDR3 has 14 amino acids. V shed 8 bases and J shed 1 base, with 15 bases lying between them. Looked up from germline, CDR1 is MNHEY and CDR2 is SVGAGI. The CDR3 DNA reads as TGTGCCAGCCAGAACCGGGGTCAATCCTACGAGCAGTACTTC. Translated, it gives CASQNRGQSYEQYF.

This clone was seen once. The rearrangement links TRBV7-8 to TRBJ1-4, with D possibly matching TRBD1 (6 bases). The CDR3 totals 17 residues. Trimming removed 1 base at V and 7 bases at J, with 19 bases between. Germline V CDR1 and CDR2: SGHVS, FQNEAQ. The CDR3 DNA reads as TGTGCCAGCAGCTTAGGGATAAACAGGGTAACGAGTGAAAAACTGTTTTTT. Translation gives CASSLGINRVTSEKLFF.

The chain uses TRBV29-1 and TRBJ1-3; D remains ambiguous. The CDR3 consists of 14 residues. CDR1 is SQVTM and CDR2 is ANQGSEA in the germline V gene. The V and J ends lost 4 bases and 1 base respectively, with 11 bases between them. Written as DNA, the CDR3 is TGCAGCGTTGGGTACGCAGGTTCTGGAAACACCATATATTTT. Translating gives CSVGYAGSGNTIYF.

This clone was picked up a small number of times. The chain recombines TRBV19 with TRBJ1-6; D is perhaps TRBD1 (5 bases). This CDR3 contains 15 residues. CDR1 is LNHDA and CDR2 is SQIVND in the germline V gene (reference sequence). Trimming shortened V by 1 base and J by 8 bases, and 12 bases separated the two germline ends. CDR3 loop: CASSIAGRDYSPLHF. CDR3 DNA: TGTGCCAGTAGTATAGCCGGTAGGGACTATTCACCCCTCCACTTT.